This TCR beta chain was found in a study of T cells expressing NK-cell markers. Germline lookup yields CDR1 DFQATT and CDR2 SNEGSKA (reference sequence). The CDR3 consists of 15 residues. Each CDR3 protein gets one entry in TCRdb, which reprocessed the 5' RACE reads and gives no DNA. Its table records about 380,000 distinct CDR3 sequences. This clonotype was obtained from a man aged 18 to 69 in good health. The rearrangement uses TRBV20-1 and TRBJ2-3; with no DNA, the TCRdb D assignment of TRBD2 cannot be verified. The sequencing input was blood T cells: a sorted CD56 or NKG2C T cell subset, CD4+ or CD8+ T cells, or bulk PBMC T cells (not recorded which). The CDR3 loop is CSARSAAGPTDTQYF.